Presented here are 31 T cell receptor beta chains from one specimen sequenced in a study of identical twins (dated by TCRdb to between 2015 and 2016). The library was built by means of 5' RACE. This sample was sequenced with an Illumina HiSeq 2000. The raw public reads went through TCRdb reprocessing: fastp at Q25, MiXCR clone calling, in-frame beta chains kept. Rows are unified per CDR3 protein, each entry keeping the most common DNA and genes. This sample comprises about 470,000 distinct CDR3 sequences, around 24% of them detected only once. The ten largest clones add up to 2.9% of the sample. The sample also formed part of further work on T cells expressing NK-cell markers.

The sequenced sample consisted of CD4+ T cells sorted from blood. All receptors come from a woman in her late teens or twenties in good health.

This clonotype came up a few times. This rearrangement joins TRBV7-2 to TRBJ2-1; 8 bases are shared with TRBD2. The J segment lost 6 bases and the V segment lost 0 bases, leaving 4 bases of the junction unmatched. The CDR3 runs to 15 residues. Germline assignment: CDR1 SGHTA and CDR2 FQGNSA. The CDR3 DNA reads TGTGCCAGCAGCTTAGCTTCCAGCGGGAGCAATGAGCAGTTCTTC. Amino acid sequence: CASSLASSGSNEQFF.

The chain joins TRBV7-9 to TRBJ2-1, with D unresolved. The germline V and J ends were trimmed by 1 base and 9 bases, with 7 bases remaining between them. Germline CDR1 reads SEHNR; CDR2 reads FQNEAQ (reference sequence). CDR3 length equals 12 residues. CDR3 loop: CASSLEWGEQFF. DNA of the CDR3: TGTGCCAGCAGCTTAGAGTGGGGTGAGCAGTTCTTC.

The rearrangement links TRBV7-6 to TRBJ2-3; 10 nucleotides align to TRBD2. J lost 4 bases, V lost 5 bases, and 9 bases had no gene match. The CDR3 length is 16 residues. CDR1 and CDR2 from the germline V gene are SGHVS and FNYEAQ. The CDR3 spells CASSPRASGGSDTQYF. The CDR3 DNA reads as TGTGCCAGCAGCCCCAGAGCTAGCGGGGGTTCAGATACGCAGTATTTT.

The rearrangement links TRBV7-6 to TRBJ2-5; TRBD1 agrees at 9 bases. There are 16 residues in the CDR3. Germline CDR1 SGHVS, CDR2 FNYEAQ. Losses at the gene ends were 1 base for V and 2 bases for J; bases not matched to a gene: 5. The CDR3 is CASSLVGTGIQETQYF. The CDR3 DNA is TGTGCCAGCAGCTTAGTTGGGACAGGGATACAAGAGACCCAGTACTTC.

This clonotype was seen more than once but under ten times. Because it lacks the conserved phenylalanine or tryptophan at the end, this CDR3 is likely a read error. V is TRBV5-1 and J is TRBJ1-5; 8 bases map to TRBD1. CDR3 size: 13 residues. V lost 4 bases and J lost 7; bases outside the gene matches: 4. Germline V gene lookup returns CDR1 SGHRS and CDR2 YFSETQ. The CDR3 DNA reads as TGCGCCAGCAGCCAGACAGGGGAGCAGCCCCAGCATTCT. Encoded protein: CASSQTGEQPQHS.

V and J are TRBV12-5 and TRBJ2-2; D call uncertain. This CDR3 comprises 13 residues. Germline V gene data show CDR1 as LGHNT and CDR2 as FRNRAP. Trimming took off 6 bases at V and 2 bases at J, with 7 bases between the two ends. This CDR3 is CASGLINTGELFF. As DNA, the CDR3 is TGTGCTAGTGGCCTTATTAACACCGGGGAGCTGTTTTTT.

The CDR3 spells CSARDGLAEYEQYF. The CDR3 DNA sequence: TGCAGTGCTAGAGATGGGCTAGCAGAGTACGAGCAGTACTTC. The chain has TRBV20-1 and TRBJ2-7, with a tentative D call TRBD2 (5 bases). Trimming left V 0 bases short and J 4 bases short, with 13 bases between. Germline CDR1 DFQATT, CDR2 SNEGSKA (reference sequence). The CDR3 runs to 14 residues.

The gene calls are TRBV12-3 or TRBV12-4 and TRBJ2-2, with TRBD2 identical over 8 bases. CDR3 length: 17 amino acids. Trimming cost V 2 bases and J 4 bases; bases outside gene matches: 9. The CDR3 sequence is CASSLPLRREATGELFF. CDR3 bases: TGTGCCAGCAGTTTACCACTCCGGCGGGAGGCCACCGGGGAGCTGTTTTTT.

This clonotype has only a few counts. The V and J genes are TRBV18 and TRBJ1-5, with 7 bases identical to TRBD1. The CDR3 has 13 amino acids. Germline V gene lookup returns CDR1 KGHSH and CDR2 LQKENI. V shed 3 bases, J shed 6 bases, and the junction held 2 bases outside the gene matches. CDR3 bases: TGTGCCAGCTCACCCGACAGGGCTCAGCCCCAGCATTTT. Its translation is CASSPDRAQPQHF.

The sample holds many counts of this clonotype. This chain joins TRBV5-5 and TRBJ1-6; 7 positions match TRBD1. V lost 0 bases and J lost 10; bases outside the gene matches: 4. Germline V gives CDR1 SGHKS, CDR2 YYEKEE (reference sequence). The CDR3 totals 14 residues. The CDR3 is CASSLGQGRSPLHF. The CDR3 nucleotides read TGTGCCAGCAGCTTGGGACAGGGAAGATCACCCCTCCACTTT.

V gene TRBV11-2 combines with J gene TRBJ2-5; D possibly matches TRBD1 or TRBD2 (7 bases each). CDR3 length: 15 amino acids. Trimming took off 0 bases at V and 5 bases at J, with 13 bases between the two ends. Germline V lookup: CDR1 SGHAT, CDR2 FQNNGV. The CDR3 sequence: CASSLDQGGGETQYF. The CDR3 DNA reads TGTGCCAGCAGCTTAGACCAGGGAGGGGGCGAGACCCAGTACTTC.

V gene TRBV29-1 combines with J gene TRBJ1-2; 8 bases are a match to TRBD1. J lost 5 bases, V lost 4 bases, and 6 bases had no gene match. This CDR3 region has 13 residues. The germline CDR1 and CDR2 sequences are SQVTM and ANQGSEA. CDR3 in DNA: TGCAGCGTTGGGTACAGGGGGGAATATGGCTACACCTTC. Its translation: CSVGYRGEYGYTF.

Written as DNA, the CDR3 is TGCGCCAGCGGGAGGCTAGCACCAGATACGCAGTATTTT. This gives the protein CASGRLAPDTQYF. This chain links TRBV10-2 with TRBJ2-3, with D possibly being TRBD2 (6 bases). Germline V CDR1 and CDR2: WSHSY, SAAADI. Trimming cost V 8 bases and J 4 bases, with 13 bases left between them. This CDR3 comprises 13 residues.

Only a few counts were recorded for this clonotype. This chain joins TRBV20-1 and TRBJ2-6; D may correspond to TRBD1 or TRBD2 (5 bases each). CDR3 length: 14 residues. V lost 3 bases, J lost 0 bases, and 6 bases lay in between. CDR1 and CDR2 (germline): DFQATT, SNEGSKA (reference sequence). The CDR3 reads CSARRGSGANVLTF. The CDR3 DNA sequence: TGCAGTGCTAGGAGGGGCTCTGGGGCCAACGTCCTGACTTTC.

This clonotype was found a few times. This chain uses TRBV6-5 with TRBJ2-3, with D tentatively TRBD2 (6 bases). The CDR3 consists of 12 residues. V lost 10 bases and J 7 bases, leaving 15 bases between the germline ends. The germline CDR1 and CDR2 sequences are MNHEY and SVGAGI. As DNA, the CDR3 is TGTGCCACCCGGACCGGGACTTATACGCAGTATTTT. Residues: CATRTGTYTQYF.

This chain uses TRBV4-1 with TRBJ2-5, with 8 positions matching TRBD2. Germline V gives CDR1 MGHRA, CDR2 YSYEKL. Trimming removed 6 bases from V and 2 bases from J; junction bases left unmatched: 11. The CDR3 runs to 16 residues. The CDR3, as DNA: TGCGCCAGCAGAGAACCCGGGACTAGAGGACAAGAGACCCAGTACTTC. Translation gives CASREPGTRGQETQYF.

The rearrangement links TRBV4-2 to TRBJ2-7; 8 bases match TRBD1. This CDR3 region has 16 residues. Trimming removed 1 base from V and 2 bases from J; junction bases left unmatched: 7. The V gene's germline CDR1 is LGHNA and CDR2 YNFKEQ. The DNA for the CDR3 is TGTGCCAGCAGCCAAGTCACAGGGGGACTCCCCTACGAGCAGTACTTC. Encoded protein: CASSQVTGGLPYEQYF.

Only a few counts were recorded for this clonotype. The chain recombines TRBV7-9 with TRBJ1-4; 11 positions agree with TRBD1. Trimming took 1 base from V and 6 from J; bases not matched to a gene: 1. Germline V CDR1 and CDR2: SEHNR, FQNEAQ (reference sequence). There are 15 residues in the CDR3. In nucleotides, the CDR3 is TGTGCCAGCAGCTTAGGGACAGGGGGCGATGAAAAACTGTTTTTT. It encodes CASSLGTGGDEKLFF.

The chain links TRBV24-1 to TRBJ1-2; TRBD1 is a possible D gene (5 bases). V was trimmed by 3 bases and J by 4 bases, leaving 11 bases between them. Germline CDR1 is KGHDR and CDR2 is SFDVKD. The CDR3 is made up of 14 amino acids. CDR3 loop: CATSDTGRSYGYTF. For the CDR3, the DNA is TGTGCCACCAGTGATACGGGACGGAGCTATGGCTACACCTTC.

This clonotype has just a few counts. The rearrangement links TRBV4-3 to TRBJ2-1, with TRBD2 matching 9 bases. V was pared by 1 base and J by 8 bases, with 9 bases of the junction left unmatched. The CDR3 has 16 residues. Germline V gene lookup returns CDR1 LGHNA and CDR2 YSLEER. The CDR3: CASSQGAGGPLDEQFF. CDR3 nucleotides: TGCGCCAGCAGCCAAGGGGCGGGAGGGCCATTGGATGAGCAGTTCTTC.

This clonotype was found a few times. The genes are TRBV12-3 or TRBV12-4 and TRBJ1-5; a weak D match, TRBD1 (6 bases). The germline V and J ends were trimmed by 5 bases and 5 bases, with 16 bases remaining between them. The CDR3 contains 15 residues. The CDR3 DNA follows: TGTGCCAGCAGTCATGGACAGCTAGTCTATCAGCCCCAGCATTTT. Translation: CASSHGQLVYQPQHF.

The table lists this clonotype with many counts. This rearrangement joins TRBV5-5 to TRBJ1-5; no clear D. V lost 2 bases and J 5 bases, leaving 14 bases between the germline ends. Germline-derived CDR1 and CDR2 are SGHKS and YYEKEE (reference sequence). The CDR3 contains 15 residues. The CDR3 here is CASSLYPSGYQPQHF. The CDR3 nucleotides read TGTGCCAGCAGCTTATACCCCAGTGGTTATCAGCCCCAGCATTTT. Full variable domain (rest looked up from reference TRBV5-5 and TRBJ1-5): DAGVTQSPTHLIKTRGQQVTLRCSPISGHKSVSWYQQVLGQGPQFIFQYYEKEERGRGNFPDRFSARQFPNYSSELNVNALLLGDSALYLCASSLYPSGYQPQHFGDGTRLSIL.

The rearrangement uses TRBV20-1 and TRBJ2-7; 12 bases line up with TRBD2. V was clipped by 5 bases and J by 3 bases; unmatched bases: 8. The CDR3 runs to 15 residues. CDR1 is DFQATT and CDR2 is SNEGSKA in the germline V gene (reference sequence). CDR3 amino acids: CSAVKGTSGLYEQYF. The CDR3 region has the DNA TGCAGTGCTGTGAAAGGGACTAGCGGGCTCTACGAGCAGTACTTC.

The rearrangement uses TRBV20-1 and TRBJ2-7; D remains unclear. The germline V gene has CDR1 DFQATT and CDR2 SNEGSKA (reference sequence). The V gene lost 6 bases and the J gene lost 3 bases, with 9 bases spanning the gap. This CDR3 has 11 amino acids. CDR3 protein: CSATGSYEQYF. Here the CDR3 DNA reads TGCAGTGCCACCGGCAGCTACGAGCAGTACTTC.

V and J are TRBV7-2 and TRBJ2-1; 9 nucleotides align to TRBD1. The CDR3 has 15 amino acids. CDR1 is SGHTA, CDR2 FQGNSA, per germline. Trimming cost V 5 bases and J 3 bases; bases outside gene matches: 5. As DNA, the CDR3 is TGTGCCAGCAGCCACCGGGACAGGGTCTACAATGAGCAGTTCTTC. It is translated as CASSHRDRVYNEQFF. The whole variable domain, filled in from reference TRBV7-2 and TRBJ2-1, reads GAGVSQSPSNKVTEKGKDVELRCDPISGHTALYWYRQSLGQGLEFLIYFQGNSAPDKSGLPSDRFSAERTGGSVSTLTIQRTQQEDSAVYLCASSHRDRVYNEQFFGPGTRLTVL.

This chain links TRBV6-5 with TRBJ1-1, with D hard to call. The V and J ends lost 2 bases and 1 base respectively, with 5 bases between them. Germline values: CDR1 MNHEY, CDR2 SVGAGI. CDR3 size: 13 residues. CDR3 protein: CASSYDANTEAFF. CDR3 DNA sequence: TGTGCCAGCAGTTACGATGCGAACACTGAAGCTTTCTTT.

The CDR3 bases are TGTGCCAGCAGCCAATTGAAGGCGATGAACACCGGGGAGCTGTTTTTT. It specifies CASSQLKAMNTGELFF. This rearrangement joins TRBV3-1 to TRBJ2-2, with D uncertain. Germline CDR1 reads LGHDT; CDR2 reads YNNKEL (reference sequence). Between the trimmed V and J ends, which lost 2 bases and 1 base, there was a span of 11 bases. The CDR3 is made up of 16 amino acids.

The rearrangement joins TRBV20-1 to TRBJ1-1, with D hard to call. The V gene's germline CDR1 is DFQATT and CDR2 SNEGSKA (reference sequence). CDR3 length equals 14 residues. V lost 5 bases and J 7 bases, leaving 20 bases between the germline ends. The CDR3 DNA reads TGCAGTGCTTGGTCGAGCACCAAGCGAGTTGAAGCTTTCTTT. Amino acid sequence: CSAWSSTKRVEAFF.

The chain combines TRBV5-1 with TRBJ2-1, with TRBD2 identical over 11 bases. CDR1 and CDR2 (germline): SGHRS, YFSETQ. CDR3 length: 16 residues. The junction had 8 bases not matched to a gene; V was cut back by 4 bases and J by 5 bases. CDR3 nucleotide sequence: TGCGCCAGCAGCCGAACCGGGACTAGCGGTAACAATGAGCAGTTCTTC. This encodes CASSRTGTSGNNEQFF. The full variable domain, its missing parts supplied by reference TRBV5-1 and TRBJ2-1, is KAGVTQTPRYLIKTRGQQVTLSCSPISGHRSVSWYQQTPGQGLQFLFEYFSETQRNKGNFPGRFSGRQFSNSRSEMNVSTLELGDSALYLCASSRTGTSGNNEQFFGPGTRLTVL.

The chain employs TRBV18 and TRBJ1-1, with 11 bases identical to TRBD1. This CDR3 spans 16 amino acids. V lost 3 bases to trimming and J lost 1 base; unmatched junction nucleotides: 4. The germline V gene encodes CDR1 KGHSH and CDR2 LQKENI. CDR3 in DNA: TGTGCCAGCTCACCCGGACAGGGGGCTGGGAACACTGAAGCTTTCTTT. Protein product: CASSPGQGAGNTEAFF.

This clonotype was detected only a few times. CDR3 residues: CSAVPGSLTSYEQYF. CDR3 nucleotides: TGCAGTGCGGTGCCTGGCTCCCTAACCTCCTACGAGCAGTACTTC. The chain carries TRBV20-1 and TRBJ2-7, with unresolved D. Germline lookup yields CDR1 DFQATT and CDR2 SNEGSKA (reference sequence). This CDR3 spans 15 amino acids. The V end lost 6 bases, the J end lost 0 bases, and 18 bases lay between the germline ends.